Sequencing of this T cell receptor (beta chain) was carried out in a study of cytomegalovirus exposure and HLA in healthy donors. In the study overall: Counted in an early data release were approximately 85 million unique TCRs from HLA-typed donors. Among the roughly 400 genotyped donors, less than 85% were placed in the Caucasian-associated ancestry cluster.

Worth noting for this clone: The antigen is not known.

Participants comprised healthy donors of bone marrow. CDR1 and CDR2 (germline): SQVTM, ANQGSEA. This CDR3 has 12 residues. Trimming shortened V by 4 bases and J by 8 bases, and 12 bases separated the two germline ends. Primers: 60 Vbeta forward and 13 Jbeta reverse. Here immunoSEQ multiplex PCR was the method, and the copy in TCRdb shows in-frame clones only, minus some. Of about 190,000 clones detected, about 90% appear once; the ten largest clones hold 1.1%. General observations from the study: Using the classifier, cytomegalovirus status was reportedly diagnosed with high specificity and sensitivity.

This TCR derives from a boy aged 2 to 9 in good health and CMV-seronegative. Sample: PBMCs. The rearrangement links TRBV29-1 to TRBJ2-1; perhaps TRBD2 as D (6 bases). CDR3 nucleotides: TGCAGCGTTGGGCAGGGAGGCGATGAGCAGTTCTTC. Translation gives CSVGQGGDEQFF.